This T cell receptor (beta chain) was identified during a study of lymphopenia after photon versus proton radiotherapy. The germline CDR1 and CDR2 sequences are LGHNA and YSLEER. Trimming removed 0 bases from V and 4 bases from J, with 15 bases in between. The CDR3 has 16 residues. Here immunoSEQ multiplex PCR was the method, and the copy in TCRdb shows in-frame clones only, minus some. The sample holds 70,000 or so clones, 92% seen once. The TCR was taken from a woman aged 40 to 49 with cholangiocarcinoma. The chain carries TRBV4-3 and TRBJ1-2; possible D gene TRBD1, 5 bases. The starting material was peripheral blood, obtained from a patient treated with photon-based radiotherapy. CDR3 protein: CASSQDKGSRVYGYTF. The DNA for the CDR3 is TGCGCCAGCAGCCAAGATAAAGGCTCCAGGGTCTATGGCTACACCTTC.